Reported below is one T cell receptor (beta chain). Its antigen is as yet unknown. This sample is drawn from a study of cytomegalovirus exposure and HLA in healthy donors. For the study at large: There were just under 400 genotyped donors. Of these, roughly 80% fell in the genetic ancestry cluster associated with self-reported Caucasian donors. Broader study findings: A list of 150 or so TCR beta chains associated with cytomegalovirus was given. Indistinguishable V segments, including TRBV6-2 and TRBV6-3, were excluded.

The V gene end was trimmed by 5 bases and the J gene end by 2 bases; junction bases not matched to a gene: 5. The CDR3 is 15 residues long. Per germline, CDR1 MDHEN and CDR2 SYDVKM. PCR amplification relied on 60 Vbeta primers (plus 13 Jbeta primers). Authors' methods: A later analysis counted 65 million to 90 million unique TCR beta chains, around 10 million shared. Method: immunoSEQ multiplex PCR; TCRdb's copy keeps in-frame clones and lacks some. V and J calls and clone size are given by that table; D and trimming were obtained from the DNA. The repertoire has more than 30,000 clones, roughly 67% of them found once; the top ten carry around 10%.

This receptor was obtained from a middle-aged man in good health and CMV-seropositive. The sample was PBMCs. The chain uses TRBV28 and TRBJ2-3; 9 positions agree with TRBD2. The chain's CDR3 is CASSIAGALTDTQYF. The CDR3 coding sequence is TGTGCCAGCAGTATAGCGGGGGCCCTCACAGATACGCAGTATTTT.